The 30 T cell receptor beta chains below come from one sample, sequenced in a study of PD-1 blockade in classical Hodgkin lymphoma. Following autologous stem cell transplantation, relapse occurred in every patient, and exposure to brentuximab vedotin varied. Out of thawed PBMCs, magnetic negative selection purified CD4+ T cells. Assay used: immunoSEQ multiplex PCR; TCRdb lists only in-frame clones, some missing. The sample has nearly 7,000 clones; roughly 85% are singletons. The specimen was CD4+ T cells from blood, collected at baseline. The receptors derive from a human donor with classical Hodgkin lymphoma.

This chain connects TRBV30 to TRBJ1-2; D might be TRBD1 (6 bases). Germline V gene data show CDR1 as GTSNPN and CDR2 as SVGIG (reference sequence). The CDR3 length is 13 residues. Trimming took 4 bases from V and 4 from J, leaving 13 bases between them. Here the CDR3 DNA reads TGTGCCTGGATTGGGGGGCCGGCCTATGGCTACACCTTC. Amino acids: CAWIGGPAYGYTF.

This rearrangement joins TRBV7-7 to TRBJ2-7; no reliable D call. Germline CDR1 and CDR2: SSHAT and FNYEAQ (reference sequence). The CDR3 has 13 residues. V gave up 4 bases and J gave up 1 base, with 8 bases separating them. The CDR3 DNA follows: TGTGCCAGCAGCTGGATTAGGTCCTACGAGCAGTACTTC. Residues: CASSWIRSYEQYF.

This clone was recorded a few times. The chain uses TRBV5-1 and TRBJ1-3, with 12 bases matching TRBD1. This CDR3 is 14 amino acids long. J gave up 7 bases and V 4 bases, and 3 bases lay outside the gene matches. Germline assignment: CDR1 SGHRS and CDR2 YFSETQ. The DNA of the CDR3 is TGCGCCAGCAGCACGGGACAGGGGGCGAACACCATATATTTT. Translation gives CASSTGQGANTIYF.

There are a few counts of this clone. Other DNA sequences in the same sample also yield this CDR3. This chain joins TRBV5-1 and TRBJ1-1, with D unclear. V was trimmed by 0 bases and J by 0 bases, leaving 3 bases between them. This CDR3 region has 13 residues. Germline values: CDR1 SGHRS, CDR2 YFSETQ. CDR3 sequence reads: CASSLVVNTEAFF. The CDR3 DNA is TGCGCCAGCAGCTTGGTCGTGAACACTGAAGCTTTCTTT.

The chain combines TRBV11-2 with TRBJ1-1; no clear D. This CDR3 is 13 amino acids long. CDR1 and CDR2 (germline): SGHAT, FQNNGV. V was shortened by 7 bases and J by 2 bases, with 11 bases between the two germline ends. DNA for the CDR3: TGTGCCAGCAACACACGCGTCAACACTGAAGCTTTCTTT. Protein: CASNTRVNTEAFF.

The CDR3 sequence: CASSLANSNQPQHF. The CDR3 DNA reads TGTGCCAGCAGCCTCGCTAATAGCAATCAGCCCCAGCATTTT. The chain joins TRBV11-2 to TRBJ1-5, with D unresolved. In germline, CDR1 is SGHAT, CDR2 FQNNGV. The germline V and J ends were trimmed by 5 bases and 0 bases, with 8 bases remaining between them. The CDR3 has 14 residues. Looking up the rest from reference TRBV11-2 and TRBJ1-5 gives the full variable domain: EAGVAQSPRYKIIEKRQSVAFWCNPISGHATLYWYQQILGQGPKLLIQFQNNGVVDDSQLPKDRFSAERLKGVDSTLKIQPAKLEDSAVYLCASSLANSNQPQHFGDGTRLSIL.

The rearrangement joins TRBV28 to TRBJ2-7; tentative D call: TRBD2 (6 bases). The germline V and J ends were trimmed by 7 bases and 9 bases, with 13 bases remaining between them. Per the germline V gene, CDR1 is MDHEN and CDR2 is SYDVKM. The CDR3 runs to 11 residues. The CDR3 DNA reads as TGTGCCAGCACCATCGGGGGTTTGCAGTACTTC. It is translated as CASTIGGLQYF.

This chain links TRBV10-3 with TRBJ2-5; no clear D gene. Trimming removed 2 bases from V and 4 bases from J, with 11 bases in between. Germline V gene lookup returns CDR1 ENHRY and CDR2 SYGVKD. The CDR3 spans 14 residues. The DNA for the CDR3 is TGTGCCATCAGTGAGGGGAACGGGCGAGAGACCCAGTACTTC. This sequence encodes CAISEGNGRETQYF.

This clone came up a few times. This chain links TRBV4-1 with TRBJ1-1, with unresolved D. The CDR3 spans 13 residues. The V gene's germline CDR1 is MGHRA and CDR2 YSYEKL. V was cut by 1 base and J by 7 bases, with 10 bases left in between. CDR3 in DNA: TGCGCCAGCAGCCAAGTTGGAGGATTTGAAGCTTTCTTT. Amino acid sequence: CASSQVGGFEAFF.

The CDR3 sequence: CASSRGVSGPYEQYF. CDR3 DNA sequence: TGTGCCAGCAGTCGGGGGGTATCCGGGCCCTACGAGCAGTACTTC. This rearrangement joins TRBV6-5 to TRBJ2-7, with 7 bases lining up with TRBD2. CDR3 length: 15 amino acids. CDR1 is MNHEY and CDR2 is SVGAGI in the germline V gene. Unmatched junction bases numbered 9, after V lost 5 bases and J lost 2 bases.

The rearrangement uses TRBV6-9 and TRBJ2-7; D is possibly TRBD1 or TRBD2 (6 bases each). V lost 8 bases and J lost 6, with 11 bases in between. The CDR3 loop spans 11 amino acids. CDR1 and CDR2 from the germline V gene are MNHGY and SVAAGI. As DNA, the CDR3 is TGTGCCAGCCGGGGGCTTGGCGAGCAGTACTTC. Its protein is CASRGLGEQYF.

This clone was observed a single time. The CDR3 sequence is CASSTRRDLTYEQYF. Written as DNA, the CDR3 is TGTGCCAGTAGTACCCGACGGGACCTAACCTACGAGCAGTACTTC. The rearrangement uses TRBV19 and TRBJ2-7; either TRBD1 or TRBD2 may supply D (5 bases each). CDR3 size: 15 residues. The V end was cut by 4 bases, the J end by 2 bases, with 15 bases between. Per germline, CDR1 LNHDA and CDR2 SQIVND (reference sequence). The full variable domain, completed using reference TRBV19 and TRBJ2-7, is DGGITQSPKYLFRKEGQNVTLSCEQNLNHDAMYWYRQDPGQGLRLIYYSQIVNDFQKGDIAEGYSVSREKKESFPLTVTSAQKNPTAFYLCASSTRRDLTYEQYFGPGTRLTVT.

This clone was seen a single time. This chain links TRBV29-1 with TRBJ2-3, with D maybe TRBD1 (6 bases). Germline lookup yields CDR1 SQVTM and CDR2 ANQGSEA. CDR3 size: 12 residues. The germline V and J ends were trimmed by 4 bases and 6 bases, with 11 bases remaining between them. DNA of the CDR3: TGCAGCGTTGTGCAGGGGCTTGATACGCAGTATTTT. Translated: CSVVQGLDTQYF.

The chain carries TRBV5-6 and TRBJ2-1; TRBD2 matches at 14 bases. This CDR3 has 17 residues. The V gene's germline CDR1 is SGHDT and CDR2 YYEEEE. V shed 1 base, J shed 9 bases, and the junction held 9 bases outside the gene matches. This CDR3 is CASSLLVGTSGSSEQFF. CDR3 bases: TGTGCCAGCAGCTTGTTGGTAGGGACTAGCGGGAGCTCTGAGCAGTTCTTC.

Only a few counts were recorded for this clone. CDR3 coding DNA: TGTGCCAGCAGTAGGGGGAGAGACTACACCTTC. Its protein is CASSRGRDYTF. The chain combines TRBV28 with TRBJ1-2; a weak D match, TRBD1 (6 bases). This CDR3 is built from 11 residues. V lost 5 bases to trimming and J lost 10 bases, with 11 bases between them. Germline V gene sequence: CDR1 MDHEN, CDR2 SYDVKM.

This chain joins TRBV10-3 and TRBJ2-7; maybe TRBD1 (5 bases). This CDR3 contains 14 residues. Trimming cost V 7 bases and J 0 bases, with 13 bases left between them. The germline gives CDR1 ENHRY, CDR2 SYGVKD. The CDR3 DNA reads as TGTGCCATCAATGAAGACAGTTACTCCTACGAGCAGTACTTC. Translating gives CAINEDSYSYEQYF.

This chain joins TRBV5-8 and TRBJ1-4; TRBD1 matches at 7 bases. CDR3 length equals 15 residues. Losses at the gene ends were 2 bases for V and 5 bases for J; bases not matched to a gene: 6. Germline loops: CDR1 SGHTS, CDR2 YDEGEE. CDR3 DNA: TGTGCCAGCAGCTTTTCAGGGGGGGCAAATGAAAAACTGTTTTTT. It encodes CASSFSGGANEKLFF.

This clone was seen only once. One end of the junction fails to match germline, which may point to a read error. This chain joins TRBV7-6 and TRBJ2-3; D is perhaps TRBD2 (6 bases). The CDR3 has 16 amino acids. The germline V gene encodes CDR1 SGHVS and CDR2 FNYEAQ. The CDR3 sequence: CASSQPGSPSADTQYF. The CDR3 region has the DNA TGTGCCAGCAGCCAACCCGGGAGTCCAAGTGCAGACACGCAGTATTTT.

This chain connects TRBV28 to TRBJ1-4; 9 nucleotides agree with TRBD1. With 5 bases clipped from V and 8 bases from J, the junction kept 6 bases outside the gene matches. The CDR3 length is 14 residues. Looked up from germline, CDR1 is MDHEN and CDR2 is SYDVKM. The CDR3 is CASSAGTGYEKLFF. The CDR3 nucleotides read TGTGCCAGCAGTGCCGGGACAGGGTACGAAAAACTGTTTTTT.

This clone was detected only once. This sequence joins TRBV28 and TRBJ1-6; D ambiguous. V gave up 2 bases and J gave up 8 bases, with 4 bases separating them. CDR3 length: 12 amino acids. The V gene's germline CDR1 is MDHEN and CDR2 SYDVKM. The CDR3 coding sequence is TGTGCCAGCAGTTTACTCTATTCACCCCTCCACTTT. Residues: CASSLLYSPLHF.

The chain carries TRBV6-1 and TRBJ2-3; D not resolved. CDR1 is MNHNS and CDR2 is SASEGT in the germline V gene. This CDR3 is built from 13 residues. Deletions cut 5 bases from V and 0 bases from J, with 6 bases between. The CDR3 spells CASSYYSTDTQYF. For the CDR3, the DNA is TGTGCCAGCAGTTATTACAGCACAGATACGCAGTATTTT.

V usage is TRBV7-6 and J usage is TRBJ2-7; TRBD2 aligns across 11 bases. This CDR3 region has 14 residues. The J segment lost 4 bases and the V segment lost 4 bases, leaving 3 bases of the junction unmatched. Germline-derived CDR1 and CDR2 are SGHVS and FNYEAQ. The CDR3 region is CASSSGTSGYEQYF. In DNA, the CDR3 is TGTGCCAGCAGCTCCGGGACTAGCGGATACGAGCAGTACTTC.

The gene calls are TRBV15 and TRBJ2-1; D not resolved. The CDR3 consists of 17 residues. Trimming removed 0 bases from V and 8 bases from J, with 20 bases in between. The V gene's germline CDR1 is LNHNV and CDR2 YYDKDF (reference sequence). CDR3 nucleotide sequence: TGTGCCACCAGCAGAGATATCTCGCGTACGGTCCGTTATGAGCAGTTCTTC. This sequence encodes CATSRDISRTVRYEQFF.

This clone has just one count. The chain joins TRBV14 to TRBJ1-1; D unclear. V lost 5 bases, J lost 1 base, and 11 bases lay in between. The germline V gene has CDR1 SGHDN and CDR2 FVKESK. This CDR3 has 14 amino acids. The CDR3 region is CASSSHWTNTEAFF. Written as DNA, the CDR3 is TGTGCCAGCAGCTCTCACTGGACGAACACTGAAGCTTTCTTT.

V is TRBV28 and J is TRBJ2-7; TRBD1 matches at 8 bases. The germline V gene encodes CDR1 MDHEN and CDR2 SYDVKM. V was clipped by 7 bases and J by 3 bases; unmatched bases: 17. This CDR3 spans 17 amino acids. CDR3: CASKRPPTGADYYEQYF. CDR3 sequence (DNA): TGTGCCAGCAAAAGACCCCCGACAGGGGCAGATTACTACGAGCAGTACTTC.

J is TRBJ1-6 and V is TRBV18, with D unresolved. V lost 2 bases and J lost 4, with 6 bases in between. CDR3 length equals 14 residues. Germline lookup yields CDR1 KGHSH and CDR2 LQKENI. CDR3 nucleotides: TGTGCCAGCTCACCAAATACTTATAATTCACCCCTCCACTTT. Translating gives CASSPNTYNSPLHF.

The chain recombines TRBV6-1 with TRBJ2-7; D unclear. V lost 7 bases and J 9 bases, leaving 22 bases between the germline ends. Germline CDR1 MNHNS, CDR2 SASEGT. The CDR3 is 14 amino acids. CDR3 region: CASKTISPPGVQYF. For the CDR3, the DNA is TGTGCCAGCAAAACAATATCCCCCCCGGGCGTGCAGTACTTC.

This clone turned up a few times. V usage is TRBV7-9 and J usage is TRBJ2-7; D possibly corresponds to TRBD2 (6 bases). Trimming pared 3 bases from V and 7 bases from J, leaving 16 bases between. The CDR3 runs 14 residues. CDR1 is SEHNR, CDR2 FQNEAQ, per germline (reference sequence). This CDR3 reads CASSFRGILGEQYF. The CDR3, as DNA: TGTGCCAGCAGCTTTCGGGGGATCCTAGGAGAGCAGTACTTC.

The chain uses TRBV5-1 and TRBJ2-4; tentatively, D is TRBD1 or TRBD2 (5 bases each). The germline V and J ends were trimmed by 5 bases and 1 base, with 19 bases remaining between them. Germline CDR1 and CDR2: SGHRS and YFSETQ. CDR3 length: 17 amino acids. The CDR3 here is CASRNGTFSSAKNIQYF. The CDR3 DNA sequence: TGCGCCAGCAGAAACGGGACCTTTTCTAGTGCCAAAAACATTCAGTACTTC.

V is TRBV6-5 and J is TRBJ1-2; D is undetermined. Trimming shortened V by 0 bases and J by 4 bases, and 15 bases separated the two germline ends. The CDR3 runs 16 residues. CDR1 is MNHEY and CDR2 is SVGAGI in the germline V gene. The CDR3 protein is CASSYSSLEALYGYTF. CDR3 nucleotide sequence: TGTGCCAGCAGTTACTCGTCGTTGGAGGCCCTCTATGGCTACACCTTC.